This TCR beta chain emerged from a study of OX40 agonist ivuxolimab in advanced cancers. The CDR3 runs 10 residues. Germline V lookup: CDR1 KGHSH, CDR2 LQKENI. The assay was immunoSEQ multiplex PCR, and TCRdb's table has in-frame clones only and misses some. Of about 47,000 clones in the sample, around 90% were seen once. Turning to this clone: The junction departs from the called germline gene at one end, perhaps through a read error.

The material was CD4+ or CD8+ T cells sorted from blood, obtained in a trial of the OX40 agonist ivuxolimab. The TCR sequence derives from an adult with an advanced solid tumor such as melanoma, head and neck, liver or kidney cancer. The J gene is TRBJ2-3, the V gene TRBV18, with 10 bases that match TRBD1. The CDR3 region has the DNA TGTGCCAGCTCACCCCGGGACAGGGGTTTT. Encoded protein: CASSPRDRGF.